This TCR beta chain comes out of a study of cytomegalovirus exposure and HLA in healthy donors. The study's findings and limits: Prior analysis indicated that the majority of TCR beta V segments exhibited productivity approximately 87% or approximately 30% of the time.

Note on this clone: Its antigen remains unidentified.

Germline loops: CDR1 GTSNPN, CDR2 SVGIG (reference sequence). V was clipped by 5 bases and J by 3 bases, with 10 bases between them. This CDR3 comprises 12 residues. The study ran its PCR with 60 Vbeta and 13 Jbeta primers. TCRdb keeps only in-frame clones here, not all; method: immunoSEQ multiplex PCR. The sample records under 200,000 clones, approximately 77% being singletons. The sequence derives from a male donor in good health and CMV-seropositive. This chain joins TRBV30 and TRBJ1-1, with D possibly being TRBD1 (6 bases). Sequencing input: PBMCs. The CDR3 sequence is CAWSQGYTEAFF. DNA for the CDR3: TGTGCCTGGTCCCAGGGGTACACTGAAGCTTTCTTT. Variable domain in full (rest from reference TRBV30 and TRBJ1-1): SQTIHQWPATLVQPVGSPLSLECTVEGTSNPNLYWYRQAAGRGLQLLFYSVGIGQISSEVPQNLSASRPQDRQFILSSKKLLLSDSGFYLCAWSQGYTEAFFGQGTRLTVV.